Listed here are 25 T cell receptor beta chains from one sample, sequenced in a study of T cells in Graves' hyperthyroidism and ophthalmopathy. What was amplified from RNA transcripts were TCR beta CDR3 regions. Researchers ran a first-round RT-PCR on the TCR CDR3 using the HTBI primer set. TCRdb used MiXCR to reprocess the multiplex PCR reads, holding one entry per CDR3 protein. The sample lists some 360,000 distinct CDR3 sequences; approximately 13% were seen once. The sample was blood. These receptors all come from a woman aged 60-75 years with Graves' hyperthyroidism.

This clonotype was counted at least ten times. The V gene is TRBV11-2, the J gene TRBJ2-3; D is unresolved. Germline assignment: CDR1 SGHAT and CDR2 FQNNGV. The CDR3 is 11 residues long. Trimming removed 5 bases at V and 7 bases at J, with 7 bases between. In DNA, the CDR3 is TGTGCCAGCAGCGACCTAAATACGCAGTATTTT. Translation gives CASSDLNTQYF.

This clonotype was found many times. J is TRBJ2-5 and V is TRBV30; TRBD2 matches at 13 bases. CDR3 length equals 16 residues. Germline V gene sequence: CDR1 GTSNPN, CDR2 SVGIG (reference sequence). V lost 3 bases to trimming and J lost 2 bases; unmatched junction nucleotides: 6. The CDR3 coding sequence is TGTGCCTGGAGAGGGGGACTAGCGGGATTTCAAGAGACCCAGTACTTC. Translating it yields CAWRGGLAGFQETQYF.

Worth noting for this clonotype: A much larger clonotype is one base distant, so this may be a read error. This rearrangement joins TRBV27 to TRBJ2-3; a weak D match, TRBD2 (5 bases). Trimming removed 3 bases at V and 3 bases at J, with 16 bases between. Looked up from germline, CDR1 is MNHEY and CDR2 is SMNVEV (reference sequence). The CDR3 is 16 residues long. The CDR3 coding sequence is TGTGCCAGCAGTTTTGGAGCGGAAGGGCCAACAGATACGCAGTATTTT. Amino acid sequence: CASSFGAEGPTDTQYF.

In its sample, this clonotype was seen many times. The chain couples TRBV20-1 to TRBJ1-2, with D perhaps TRBD1 (6 bases). The V gene lost 0 bases and the J gene lost 1 base, with 12 bases spanning the gap. CDR3 length: 15 amino acids. CDR1 is DFQATT, CDR2 SNEGSKA, per germline (reference sequence). This CDR3 is CSARDSGGGNYGYTF. CDR3 nucleotides: TGCAGTGCTAGAGATTCGGGAGGGGGTAACTATGGCTACACCTTC.

The chain carries TRBV24-1 and TRBJ2-6; the D is unclear. Per the germline V gene, CDR1 is KGHDR and CDR2 is SFDVKD. The CDR3 runs 12 residues. V lost 6 bases to trimming and J lost 2 bases, with 1 base between them. The chain's CDR3 is CATSTGANVLTF. The DNA for the CDR3 is TGTGCCACCAGTACTGGGGCCAACGTCCTGACTTTC.

This clonotype occurred once. The chain combines TRBV7-3 with TRBJ2-7; TRBD2 might be the D (5 bases). The V end was cut by 4 bases, the J end by 3 bases, with 10 bases between. The length of the CDR3 is 13 residues. The V gene's germline CDR1 is SGHTA and CDR2 FQGTGA. Here the CDR3 DNA reads TGTGCCAGCAGCTCCCACGGAGGCTACGAGCAGTACTTC. Translation: CASSSHGGYEQYF.

In the case of this clonotype: With a much larger clone just one base away, this may be a read error. The V and J genes are TRBV24-1 and TRBJ1-1; D remains unclear. Germline V lookup: CDR1 KGHDR, CDR2 SFDVKD. This CDR3 is built from 13 residues. This CDR3 reads CATSDPSNPEAFF. CDR3 DNA sequence: TGTGCCACCAGTGACCCCTCGAACCCTGAAGCTTTCTTT.

This clonotype was recorded at least ten times. The V and J genes are TRBV2 and TRBJ1-2; D gene uncertain. Trimming took 6 bases from V and 6 from J, leaving 8 bases between them. There are 11 residues in the CDR3. CDR1 is SNHLY and CDR2 is FYNNEI in the germline V gene. Here the CDR3 DNA reads TGTGCCAGCAGCCCCACAGATGGCTACACCTTC. Its protein product is CASSPTDGYTF.

The gene calls are TRBV6-9 and TRBJ1-4; possibly TRBD1 for D (5 bases). This CDR3 spans 15 amino acids. The V and J ends lost 0 bases and 5 bases respectively, with 10 bases between them. Germline CDR1 reads MNHGY; CDR2 reads SVAAGI. The DNA of the CDR3 is TGTGCCAGCAGTTATTCCGGGACTGAGAATGAAAAACTGTTTTTT. Residues: CASSYSGTENEKLFF.

This clonotype was seen ten or more times. The J gene is TRBJ2-7, the V gene TRBV6-1; 8 bases line up with TRBD2. The V gene's germline CDR1 is MNHNS and CDR2 SASEGT. CDR3 length: 16 residues. Trimming cost V 7 bases and J 3 bases; bases outside gene matches: 14. The CDR3, as DNA: TGTGCCAGCATAACTCCGGCGACTAGCGCCAACTACGAGCAGTACTTC. Amino acid sequence: CASITPATSANYEQYF.

This clonotype was seen many times. This rearrangement joins TRBV24-1 to TRBJ2-3; D unresolved. Trimming pared 4 bases from V and 3 bases from J, leaving 4 bases between. CDR1 and CDR2 from the germline V gene are KGHDR and SFDVKD. This CDR3 comprises 12 residues. CDR3 sequence (DNA): TGTGCCACCAGTGACCGGACAGATACGCAGTATTTT. Translated: CATSDRTDTQYF.

The chain recombines TRBV28 with TRBJ1-2, with 9 nucleotides matching TRBD1. The germline CDR1 and CDR2 sequences are MDHEN and SYDVKM. The CDR3 runs to 15 residues. J was trimmed by 4 bases and V by 3 bases; bases with no gene match: 6. The CDR3 here is CASSFRDRALYGYTF. CDR3 bases: TGTGCCAGCAGTTTTCGGGACAGGGCTCTCTATGGCTACACCTTC.

This clonotype appeared many times. J is TRBJ1-4 and V is TRBV20-1; D is unresolved. The germline CDR1 and CDR2 sequences are DFQATT and SNEGSKA (reference sequence). CDR3 length: 12 residues. Trimming cost V 3 bases and J 8 bases, with 10 bases left between them. CDR3 DNA sequence: TGCAGTGCTAGTGGGTCAAGAGAAAAACTGTTTTTT. Translation gives CSASGSREKLFF.

V is TRBV5-6 and J is TRBJ2-7; a weak D match, TRBD1 (6 bases). V shed 6 bases and J shed 3 bases, with 13 bases lying between them. Looked up from germline, CDR1 is SGHDT and CDR2 is YYEEEE. The CDR3 covers 13 residues. Here the CDR3 reads CASNKQGFYEQYF. Here the CDR3 DNA reads TGTGCCAGCAATAAACAGGGATTCTACGAGCAGTACTTC.

This clonotype showed up just a few times. CDR3 sequence: CASSLRRVAGFYNEQFF. The CDR3 DNA follows: TGTGCCAGCAGTTTAAGGAGGGTAGCGGGGTTCTACAATGAGCAGTTCTTC. The gene calls are TRBV12-3 or TRBV12-4 and TRBJ2-1; 8 nucleotides match TRBD2. This CDR3 comprises 17 residues. V shed 2 bases and J 3 bases; nucleotides not matched to a gene: 9.

This clonotype was seen ten or more times. The V gene is TRBV29-1, the J gene TRBJ1-1, with 9 bases matching TRBD1. This CDR3 is 15 amino acids long. CDR1 and CDR2 (germline): SQVTM, ANQGSEA. With 4 bases clipped from V and 4 bases from J, the junction kept 10 bases outside the gene matches. The CDR3 nucleotides read TGCAGCGTTGCCCCCGGGACAGGGACGACCACTGAAGCTTTCTTT. This sequence encodes CSVAPGTGTTTEAFF. The whole variable domain, remainder taken from reference TRBV29-1 and TRBJ1-1, is SAVISQKPSRDICQRGTSLTIQCQVDSQVTMMFWYRQQPGQSLTLIATANQGSEATYESGFVIDKFPISRPNLTFSTLTVSNMSPEDSSIYLCSVAPGTGTTTEAFFGQGTRLTVV.

The genes are TRBV29-1 and TRBJ1-3; tentatively, D is TRBD1 (5 bases). The CDR3 is 13 amino acids. Trimming cost V 7 bases and J 2 bases, with 12 bases left between them. Germline V lookup: CDR1 SQVTM, CDR2 ANQGSEA. CDR3: CSALGTAGNTIYF. The CDR3 nucleotides read TGCAGCGCCCTAGGGACCGCTGGAAACACCATATATTTT. The whole variable domain, filled in from reference TRBV29-1 and TRBJ1-3, reads SAVISQKPSRDICQRGTSLTIQCQVDSQVTMMFWYRQQPGQSLTLIATANQGSEATYESGFVIDKFPISRPNLTFSTLTVSNMSPEDSSIYLCSALGTAGNTIYFGEGSWLTVV.

The chain recombines TRBV29-1 with TRBJ2-2; D unclear. Trimming pared 4 bases from V and 6 bases from J, leaving 6 bases between. Germline CDR1 is SQVTM and CDR2 is ANQGSEA. The CDR3 is 11 amino acids. The CDR3 coding sequence is TGCAGCGTTGGTCGGGCCGGGGAGCTGTTTTTT. Translated: CSVGRAGELFF.

This clonotype was counted at least ten times. This chain links TRBV6-6 with TRBJ1-1, with a weak D call TRBD1 (6 bases). CDR1 and CDR2 (germline): MNHNY, SVGAGI (reference sequence). Trimming cost V 1 base and J 4 bases, with 13 bases left between them. There are 15 residues in the CDR3. CDR3 amino acids: CASSYWGAVFTEAFF. DNA for the CDR3: TGTGCCAGCAGTTACTGGGGGGCTGTGTTCACTGAAGCTTTCTTT.

This clonotype was counted between two and nine times. The CDR3 is CASSRSTMNTEAFF. The CDR3 coding sequence is TGCGCCAGCAGTAGGTCTACAATGAACACTGAAGCTTTCTTT. The chain is built from TRBV10-2 and TRBJ1-1; D is ambiguous. This CDR3 has 14 amino acids. CDR1 WSHSY and CDR2 SAAADI come from the germline V gene. Trimming removed 5 bases at V and 0 bases at J, with 10 bases between.

This clonotype was observed many times. The rearrangement links TRBV4-1 to TRBJ2-5; unclear D gene. Germline V lookup: CDR1 MGHRA, CDR2 YSYEKL. The CDR3 is made up of 14 amino acids. V dropped 3 bases and J dropped 2 bases, with 10 bases sitting between them. The CDR3 region has the DNA TGCGCCAGCAGCCAGTACCTCTTGCAAGAGACCCAGTACTTC. Amino acid sequence: CASSQYLLQETQYF.

Only one count was recorded for this clonotype. V is TRBV4-2 and J is TRBJ2-3; D is ambiguous. Germline CDR1 LGHNA, CDR2 YNFKEQ. Trimming pared 0 bases from V and 1 base from J, leaving 11 bases between. This CDR3 is 16 amino acids long. The CDR3 region has the DNA TGTGCCAGCAGCCAAGAGTGGTCCCGGGGCACAGATACGCAGTATTTT. Protein: CASSQEWSRGTDTQYF.

In its sample, this clonotype was seen a few times. Written as DNA, the CDR3 is TGTGCCAGCAGCCTTTATGCTGTTCGAGAGACCCAGTACTTC. It encodes CASSLYAVRETQYF. V is TRBV7-6 and J is TRBJ2-5; the D is unclear. The CDR3 consists of 14 residues. The V gene lost 5 bases and the J gene lost 4 bases, with 14 bases spanning the gap. Germline values: CDR1 SGHVS, CDR2 FNYEAQ. Full variable domain (missing parts from reference TRBV7-6 and TRBJ2-5): GAGVSQSPRYKVTKRGQDVALRCDPISGHVSLYWYRQALGQGPEFLTYFNYEAQQDKSGLPNDRFSAERPEGSISTLTIQRTEQRDSAMYRCASSLYAVRETQYFGPGTRLLVL.

This clonotype was counted ten times or more. The V and J genes are TRBV12-3 or TRBV12-4 and TRBJ2-7, with a possible D match to TRBD1 (6 bases). V lost 2 bases and J 6 bases, leaving 20 bases between the germline ends. The CDR3 is 16 residues long. CDR3 protein: CASSLYVGTQFSEQYF. As DNA, the CDR3 is TGTGCCAGCAGTTTATACGTGGGGACACAGTTTTCCGAGCAGTACTTC.

The chain couples TRBV6-1 to TRBJ1-6; weak D call: TRBD1 (6 bases). V dropped 6 bases and J dropped 5 bases, with 14 bases sitting between them. This CDR3 comprises 15 residues. CDR1 and CDR2 (germline): MNHNS, SASEGT. CDR3 sequence (DNA): TGTGCCAGCAGCATTTCCGGGACAAATAATTCACCCCTCCACTTT. Amino acids: CASSISGTNNSPLHF.